A selection of T cell receptor beta chains follows, all from one sample in a study of blood T cell repertoires in COVID-19. Assay used: immunoSEQ multiplex PCR; TCRdb lists only in-frame clones, some missing. The table lists tens of thousands of clones, 85% of them singletons, with almost 6.5% in the top ten. The specimen was peripheral blood. All receptors come from a man in his sixties with acute or convalescent COVID-19. CDR3s include the opening cysteine and the closing phenylalanine or tryptophan. The order of the fields is J gene, V gene, D gene, clone size, CDR3 DNA, CDR3 protein. D genes are given only for firm matches. Clone size appears in some rows only: once, few, many, or a class for an expanded clone.

J: TRBJ2-1; V: TRBV7-3; D: -; size: -; DNA: TGTGCCAGCAGCTTAACCAGGGCGAGCGATGAGCAGTTCTTC; CDR3: CASSLTRASDEQFF
J: TRBJ1-2; V: TRBV6-5; D: -; size: -; DNA: TGTGCCAGCAGAACTTTCGGGGTATGGCATGGCTACACCTTC; CDR3: CASRTFGVWHGYTF
J: TRBJ2-7; V: TRBV14; D: TRBD1; size: -; DNA: TGTGCCAGCAGCCAGTCCGGGACAGGGAATCTGTACTACTACGAGCAGTACTTC; CDR3: CASSQSGTGNLYYYEQYF
J: TRBJ2-7; V: TRBV11-1; D: TRBD1; size: -; DNA: TGTGCCAGCAGCTTATCGGGACAGGGGAGGGACGAGCAGTACTTC; CDR3: CASSLSGQGRDEQYF
J: TRBJ2-7; V: TRBV23-1; D: TRBD1; size: -; DNA: TGCGCCAGCAGTCAATCGAGAGGGACAGTCTCCTACGAGCAGTACTTC; CDR3: CASSQSRGTVSYEQYF
J: TRBJ2-3; V: TRBV5-1; D: TRBD1; size: -; DNA: TGCGCCAGCAGACCGGGACAGGTCACAGATACGCAGTATTTT; CDR3: CASRPGQVTDTQYF
J: TRBJ2-5; V: TRBV11-2; D: -; size: -; DNA: TGTGCCAGCAGCCGCGAAATGAATACGGAGACCCAGTACTTC; CDR3: CASSREMNTETQYF
J: TRBJ2-1; V: TRBV11-3; D: TRBD2; size: -; DNA: TGTGCCAGCAGCTCCCGACTAGCGGATGAGCAGTTCTTC; CDR3: CASSSRLADEQFF
J: TRBJ1-1; V: TRBV14; D: -; size: few; DNA: TGTGCCAGCAGCCAAGGGCTGGCCACTGAAGCTTTCTTT; CDR3: CASSQGLATEAFF
J: TRBJ2-1; V: TRBV5-6; D: -; size: -; DNA: TGTGCCAGCAGCTTGGTCGCGGACAGCTCCTACAATGAGCAGTTCTTC; CDR3: CASSLVADSSYNEQFF
J: TRBJ1-2; V: TRBV9; D: TRBD1; size: once; DNA: TGTGCCAGCAGCCCCCGGACAGGGGGCAGCCCTAACTATGGCTACACCTTC; CDR3: CASSPRTGGSPNYGYTF
J: TRBJ1-5; V: TRBV3-1/TRBV3-2; D: -; size: -; DNA: TGTGCCAGCAGCCCCGGAAGCGGCTCCAATCAGCCCCAGCATTTT; CDR3: CASSPGSGSNQPQHF
J: TRBJ2-1; V: TRBV11-3; D: TRBD2; size: -; DNA: TGTGCCAGCAGCTCACTAGCGGGAGTAGGGGAGCAGTTCTTC; CDR3: CASSSLAGVGEQFF
J: TRBJ1-2; V: TRBV20-1; D: -; size: -; DNA: TGCGGACAGACATCCAACTATGGCTACACCTTC; CDR3: CGQTSNYGYTF
J: TRBJ1-1; V: TRBV10-3; D: -; size: -; DNA: TGTGCCATCAGTCCCACCCGGGAAATGAACACTGAAGCTTTCTTT; CDR3: CAISPTREMNTEAFF
J: TRBJ2-5; V: TRBV28; D: -; size: -; DNA: TGTGCCAGCAGTTCCACACGGGGAGGGACCCAGTACTTC; CDR3: CASSSTRGGTQYF
J: TRBJ2-1; V: TRBV28; D: TRBD2; size: -; DNA: TGTGCCAGCAAGCTAAGCGGCGGGAGTAATGAGCAGTTCTTC; CDR3: CASKLSGGSNEQFF
J: TRBJ2-5; V: TRBV7-9; D: -; size: -; DNA: TGTGCCAGCAGCTCCCCTAGGGAGACATGGACGTGGGAGACCCAGTACTTC; CDR3: CASSSPRETWTWETQYF
J: TRBJ1-6; V: TRBV11-2; D: -; size: few; DNA: TGTGCCAGCAGCTTAGGACTTTCCCGGTCCTATAATTCACCCCTCCACTTT; CDR3: CASSLGLSRSYNSPLHF
J: TRBJ2-6; V: TRBV7-3; D: -; size: -; DNA: TGTGCCAGCAGCGCAGCTGGGGCCAACGTCCTGACTTTC; CDR3: CASSAAGANVLTF
J: TRBJ2-2; V: TRBV7-9; D: -; size: once; DNA: TGTGCCAGCAGCTTCGACTCTGGCGGGGAGCTGTTTTTT; CDR3: CASSFDSGGELFF
J: TRBJ2-3; V: TRBV25-1; D: TRBD1; size: -; DNA: TGTGCCAGCAGTGGGACAGGACGCACAGATACGCAGTATTTT; CDR3: CASSGTGRTDTQYF
J: TRBJ1-2; V: TRBV28; D: -; size: few; DNA: TGTGCCAGCAGTCCATCGACAGGTTTGAACTATGGCTACACCTTC; CDR3: CASSPSTGLNYGYTF
J: TRBJ2-5; V: TRBV30; D: -; size: -; DNA: TGTGCCTGGAGTGCCCCGCGGACGGCGGGACAGACCCAGTACTTC; CDR3: CAWSAPRTAGQTQYF
J: TRBJ2-1; V: TRBV3-1/TRBV3-2; D: TRBD2; size: -; DNA: TGTGCCAGCAGCCAGCTGCCCGGGACTAGCGGGAGCAATGAGCAGTTCTTC; CDR3: CASSQLPGTSGSNEQFF
J: TRBJ1-1; V: TRBV6-5; D: -; size: -; DNA: TGTGCCAGCAGTTATCAGGGGAAGAACACTGAAGCTTTCTTT; CDR3: CASSYQGKNTEAFF
J: TRBJ2-2; V: TRBV7-9; D: TRBD2; size: -; DNA: TGTGCCAGCAGCTTAGAGGGACTAGATCCCGGGGAGCTGTTTTTT; CDR3: CASSLEGLDPGELFF
J: TRBJ1-6; V: TRBV14; D: TRBD1; size: -; DNA: TGTGCCAGCAGCCAGACGGGACAGGGGCATTCACCCCTCCACTTT; CDR3: CASSQTGQGHSPLHF
J: TRBJ2-2; V: TRBV12-5; D: TRBD2; size: -; DNA: TGTGCTAGTGGTCTACTAGCGGGGGAGGGAAGCACCGGGGAGCTGTTTTTT; CDR3: CASGLLAGEGSTGELFF
J: TRBJ2-2; V: TRBV11-2; D: -; size: -; DNA: TGTGCCAGCAGCTTAGATGCGGGAACTACCGGGGAGCTGTTTTTT; CDR3: CASSLDAGTTGELFF
J: TRBJ2-7; V: TRBV7-3; D: -; size: -; DNA: TGTGCCAGCAGCTTATCCCGCGGCGGGGTCGACGAGCAGTACTTC; CDR3: CASSLSRGGVDEQYF
J: TRBJ2-7; V: TRBV27; D: -; size: once; DNA: TGTGCCAGCAGTCGCGACAGCTCCTACGAGCAGTACTTC; CDR3: CASSRDSSYEQYF
J: TRBJ2-1; V: TRBV7-9; D: -; size: -; DNA: TGTGCCAGCAGCTTAATGGCGGGACGCTACAATGAGCAGTTCTTC; CDR3: CASSLMAGRYNEQFF
J: TRBJ1-2; V: TRBV28; D: TRBD1; size: few; DNA: TGTGCCAGCAGGTGGACAGGGGGCCGGTATGGCTACACCTTC; CDR3: CASRWTGGRYGYTF
J: TRBJ1-5; V: TRBV28; D: -; size: -; DNA: TGTGCCAGCAGAGACCCTACCCGGGGAAGCAATCAGCCCCAGCATTTT; CDR3: CASRDPTRGSNQPQHF
J: TRBJ2-1; V: TRBV19; D: -; size: -; DNA: TGTGCCAGTAGTATCTCCGTTGAGCAGTTCTTC; CDR3: CASSISVEQFF
J: TRBJ1-5; V: TRBV4-2; D: TRBD1; size: few; DNA: TGTGCCAGCAGCCAAGATCGGGCAGGGACAGGCAATCAGCCCCAGCATTTT; CDR3: CASSQDRAGTGNQPQHF
J: TRBJ1-3; V: TRBV19; D: -; size: -; DNA: TGTGCCAGCCGGTCGAGGGGAAACACCATATATTTT; CDR3: CASRSRGNTIYF
J: TRBJ2-2; V: TRBV5-1; D: -; size: -; DNA: TGCGCCAGCAGCTTCACCGGTCCGAACACCGGGGAGCTGTTTTTT; CDR3: CASSFTGPNTGELFF
J: TRBJ2-5; V: TRBV5-1; D: -; size: -; DNA: TGCGCCAGCAGCTTGGCGGGGGACCAAGAGACCCAGTACTTC; CDR3: CASSLAGDQETQYF
J: TRBJ2-6; V: TRBV6-1; D: -; size: -; DNA: TGTGCCAGCAGTGAAGCCTACAGGTACTCTGGGGCCAACGTCCTGACTTTC; CDR3: CASSEAYRYSGANVLTF
J: TRBJ1-3; V: TRBV10-3; D: -; size: -; DNA: TGTGCCATCAGTGAATCCCCCTCTCGGAACACCATATATTTT; CDR3: CAISESPSRNTIYF
J: TRBJ1-5; V: TRBV27; D: -; size: -; DNA: TGTGCCAGCAGCTTCGGAGGGAATAATCAGCCCCAGCATTTT; CDR3: CASSFGGNNQPQHF
J: TRBJ2-6; V: TRBV18; D: -; size: -; DNA: TGTGCCAGCTCATCAGGGATCGTCGGGTCTGGGGCCAACGTCCTGACTTTC; CDR3: CASSSGIVGSGANVLTF
J: TRBJ1-2; V: TRBV10-2; D: -; size: -; DNA: TGCGCCAGCAGTGAGACTCTGGGACATGTATTAGGCTACACCTTC; CDR3: CASSETLGHVLGYTF
J: TRBJ1-5; V: TRBV6-1; D: -; size: few; DNA: TGTGCCAGCAGTGAATTCACAGAACTGTATCAGCCCCAGCATTTT; CDR3: CASSEFTELYQPQHF
J: TRBJ2-7; V: TRBV2; D: TRBD1; size: -; DNA: TGTGCCAGCAGTCCAGGGGGCGCGAGGTACGAGCAGTACTTC; CDR3: CASSPGGARYEQYF
J: TRBJ1-1; V: TRBV27; D: TRBD1; size: -; DNA: TGTGCCAGCAGGTCGGACAGGGCGATGAACACTGAAGCTTTCTTT; CDR3: CASRSDRAMNTEAFF